The entry below gives a single T cell receptor (beta chain) sequence along with its context. Antigen unknown. The data are from a study of cytomegalovirus exposure and HLA in healthy donors. Study-level findings and limits: TCR sequences were mostly rare, though some public TCRs occurred in many donors.

The assay was immunoSEQ multiplex PCR, and TCRdb's table has in-frame clones only and misses some. The sample carries around 300,000 clones, 80% to 90% recorded once. V lost 1 base and J lost 6, with 12 bases in between. This CDR3 has 14 amino acids. Per the germline V gene, CDR1 is SGHAT and CDR2 is FQNNGV. The receptor was derived from a woman between 18 and 29 years old in good health and CMV-seronegative. The V call is TRBV11-2, the J call TRBJ1-1; D gene ambiguous. Source material: PBMCs. This CDR3 reads CASSLAPLVSEAFF. The CDR3, as DNA: TGTGCCAGCAGCTTAGCCCCCTTAGTATCTGAAGCTTTCTTT. Supplemented by reference TRBV11-2 and TRBJ1-1, the full variable domain reads EAGVAQSPRYKIIEKRQSVAFWCNPISGHATLYWYQQILGQGPKLLIQFQNNGVVDDSQLPKDRFSAERLKGVDSTLKIQPAKLEDSAVYLCASSLAPLVSEAFFGQGTRLTVV.